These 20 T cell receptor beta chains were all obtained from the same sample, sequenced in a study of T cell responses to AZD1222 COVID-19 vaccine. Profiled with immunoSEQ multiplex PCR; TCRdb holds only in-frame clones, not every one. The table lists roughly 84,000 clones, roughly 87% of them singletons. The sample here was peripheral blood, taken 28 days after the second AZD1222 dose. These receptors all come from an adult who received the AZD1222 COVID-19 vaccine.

For the CDR3, the DNA is TGTGCCAGTAGTTTAGCGGGGGCAGCCAATGAGCAGTTCTTC. The encoded protein is CASSLAGAANEQFF. The chain joins TRBV19 to TRBJ2-1, with 9 bases aligning to TRBD2. This CDR3 comprises 14 residues. Per the germline V gene, CDR1 is LNHDA and CDR2 is SQIVND (reference sequence). V gave up 5 bases and J gave up 6 bases; unmatched junction bases: 5. Using reference TRBV19 and TRBJ2-1 for the parts outside the CDR3, the full variable domain is DGGITQSPKYLFRKEGQNVTLSCEQNLNHDAMYWYRQDPGQGLRLIYYSQIVNDFQKGDIAEGYSVSREKKESFPLTVTSAQKNPTAFYLCASSLAGAANEQFFGPGTRLTVL.

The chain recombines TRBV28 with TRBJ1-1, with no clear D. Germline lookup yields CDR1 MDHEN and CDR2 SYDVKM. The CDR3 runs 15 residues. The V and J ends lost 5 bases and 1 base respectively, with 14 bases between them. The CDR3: CASSRTWDGNTEAFF. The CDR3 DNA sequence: TGTGCCAGCAGTCGGACCTGGGATGGGAACACTGAAGCTTTCTTT.

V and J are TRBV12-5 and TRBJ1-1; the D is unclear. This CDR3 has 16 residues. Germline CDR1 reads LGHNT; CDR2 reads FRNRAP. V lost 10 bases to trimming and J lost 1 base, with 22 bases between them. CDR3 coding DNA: TGTGCTACAGGCCGGGCGAGTTCGGAGGGGAACACTGAAGCTTTCTTT. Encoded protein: CATGRASSEGNTEAFF.

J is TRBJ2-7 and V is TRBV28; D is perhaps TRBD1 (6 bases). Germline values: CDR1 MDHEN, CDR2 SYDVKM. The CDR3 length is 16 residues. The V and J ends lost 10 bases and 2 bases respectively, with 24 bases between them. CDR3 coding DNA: TGTGCCACCAAAGGGGCGTCGGCAGGGGTTACCTACGAGCAGTACTTC. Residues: CATKGASAGVTYEQYF.

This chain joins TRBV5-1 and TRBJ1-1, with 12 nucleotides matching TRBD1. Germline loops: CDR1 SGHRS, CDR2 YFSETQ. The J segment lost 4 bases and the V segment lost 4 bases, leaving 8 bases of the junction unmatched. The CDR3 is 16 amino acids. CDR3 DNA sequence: TGCGCCAGCAGCCCGGGACAGGGGGCCGGAGGCACTGAAGCTTTCTTT. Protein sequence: CASSPGQGAGGTEAFF.

The CDR3 nucleotides read TGTGCCAGCAGCAGGGGACAGGGCGTATATACGCAGTATTTT. It is translated as CASSRGQGVYTQYF. The chain couples TRBV5-6 to TRBJ2-3; 9 bases agree with TRBD1. V trimming: 4 bases; J trimming: 7 bases; junction bases outside the gene matches: 7. The CDR3 has 14 amino acids. Germline V gives CDR1 SGHDT, CDR2 YYEEEE.

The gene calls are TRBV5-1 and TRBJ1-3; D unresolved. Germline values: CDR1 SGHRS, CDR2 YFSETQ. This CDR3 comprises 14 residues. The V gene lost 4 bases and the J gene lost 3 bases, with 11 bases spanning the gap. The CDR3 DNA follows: TGCGCCAGCAGCCAGTCGAGAAGTGGAAACACCATATATTTT. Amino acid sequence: CASSQSRSGNTIYF. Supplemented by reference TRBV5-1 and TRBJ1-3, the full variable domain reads KAGVTQTPRYLIKTRGQQVTLSCSPISGHRSVSWYQQTPGQGLQFLFEYFSETQRNKGNFPGRFSGRQFSNSRSEMNVSTLELGDSALYLCASSQSRSGNTIYFGEGSWLTVV.

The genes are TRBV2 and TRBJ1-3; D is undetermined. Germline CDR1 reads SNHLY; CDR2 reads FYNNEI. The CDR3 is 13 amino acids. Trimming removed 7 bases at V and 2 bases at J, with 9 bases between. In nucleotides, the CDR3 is TGTGCCAGCACACCCACCACTGGAAACACCATATATTTT. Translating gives CASTPTTGNTIYF.

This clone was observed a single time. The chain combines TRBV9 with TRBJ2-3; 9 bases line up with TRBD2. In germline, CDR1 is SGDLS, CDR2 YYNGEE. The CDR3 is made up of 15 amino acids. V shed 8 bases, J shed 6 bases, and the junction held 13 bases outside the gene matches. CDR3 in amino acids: CASSLLAGNRDTQYF. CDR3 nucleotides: TGTGCCAGTTCCCTGCTAGCGGGGAATCGGGATACGCAGTATTTT.

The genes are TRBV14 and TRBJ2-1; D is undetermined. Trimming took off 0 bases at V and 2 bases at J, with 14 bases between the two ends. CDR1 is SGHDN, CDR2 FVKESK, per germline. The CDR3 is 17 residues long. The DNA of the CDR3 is TGTGCCAGCAGCCAAGAATCGTTGGCGGCTACCTACAATGAGCAGTTCTTC. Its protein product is CASSQESLAATYNEQFF. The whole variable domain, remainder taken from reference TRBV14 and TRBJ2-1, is EAGVTQFPSHSVIEKGQTVTLRCDPISGHDNLYWYRRVMGKEIKFLLHFVKESKQDESGMPNNRFLAERTGGTYSTLKVQPAELEDSGVYFCASSQESLAATYNEQFFGPGTRLTVL.

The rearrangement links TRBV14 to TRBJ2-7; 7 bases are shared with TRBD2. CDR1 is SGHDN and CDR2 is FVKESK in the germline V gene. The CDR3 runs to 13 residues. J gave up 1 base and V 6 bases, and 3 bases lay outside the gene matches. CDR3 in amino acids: CASSLRGSYEQYF. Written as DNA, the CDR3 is TGTGCCAGCAGTCTGCGGGGGTCCTACGAGCAGTACTTC.

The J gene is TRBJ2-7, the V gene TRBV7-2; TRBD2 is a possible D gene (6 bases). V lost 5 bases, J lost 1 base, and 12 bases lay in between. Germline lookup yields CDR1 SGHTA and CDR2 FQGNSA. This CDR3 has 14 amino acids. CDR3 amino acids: CASSPRRESYEQYF. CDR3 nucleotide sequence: TGTGCCAGCAGCCCACGACGGGAGTCCTACGAGCAGTACTTC.

The DNA for the CDR3 is TGCGCCAGCAGCCAAGAGGGACAGTTGGGCGAAGACTACGAGCAGTACTTC. Amino acids: CASSQEGQLGEDYEQYF. The V and J genes are TRBV4-3 and TRBJ2-7, with TRBD1 identical over 7 bases. The CDR3 is made up of 17 amino acids. V trimming: 0 bases; J trimming: 3 bases; junction bases outside the gene matches: 11. In germline, CDR1 is LGHNA, CDR2 YSLEER.

DNA for the CDR3: TGTGCCAGCAGTGCGGCGGCCTACGAGCAGTACTTC. This gives the protein CASSAAAYEQYF. This chain connects TRBV2 to TRBJ2-7; D unresolved. Germline CDR1 is SNHLY and CDR2 is FYNNEI. This CDR3 spans 12 amino acids. Deletions cut 4 bases from V and 2 bases from J, with 6 bases between.

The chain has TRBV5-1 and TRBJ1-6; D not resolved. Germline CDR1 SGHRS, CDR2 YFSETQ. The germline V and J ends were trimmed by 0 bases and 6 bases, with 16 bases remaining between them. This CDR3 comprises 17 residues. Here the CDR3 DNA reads TGCGCCAGCAGCTTGGATCTCTCAATACGGGGTAATTCACCCCTCCACTTT. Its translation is CASSLDLSIRGNSPLHF.

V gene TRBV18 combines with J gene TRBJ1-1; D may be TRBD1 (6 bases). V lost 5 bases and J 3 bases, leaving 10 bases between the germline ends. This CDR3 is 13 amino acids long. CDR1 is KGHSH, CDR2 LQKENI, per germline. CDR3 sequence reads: CASSNGQYTEAFF. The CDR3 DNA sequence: TGTGCCAGCTCAAATGGACAGTACACTGAAGCTTTCTTT.

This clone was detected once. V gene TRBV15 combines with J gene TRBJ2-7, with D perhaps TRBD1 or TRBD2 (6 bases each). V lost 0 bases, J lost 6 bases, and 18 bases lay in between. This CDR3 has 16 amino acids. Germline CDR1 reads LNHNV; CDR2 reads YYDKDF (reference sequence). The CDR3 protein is CATSRDRGTPTREQYF. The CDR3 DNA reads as TGTGCCACCAGCAGAGATCGGGGGACACCCACCCGCGAGCAGTACTTC.

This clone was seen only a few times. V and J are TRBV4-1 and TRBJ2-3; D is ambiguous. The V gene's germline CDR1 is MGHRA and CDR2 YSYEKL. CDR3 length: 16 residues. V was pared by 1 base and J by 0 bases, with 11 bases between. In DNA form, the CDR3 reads TGCGCCAGCAGCCAAGCTCTGAGCACTAGCACAGATACGCAGTATTTT. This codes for CASSQALSTSTDTQYF.

DNA for the CDR3: TGTGCCAGCAGTGTCCTAGCAAGTACCAATGAGCAGTTCTTC. Amino acid sequence: CASSVLASTNEQFF. The V call is TRBV6-4, the J call TRBJ2-1, with D tentatively TRBD2 (5 bases). The CDR3 sequence is 14 residues long. Trimming left V 4 bases short and J 6 bases short, with 13 bases between. The germline gives CDR1 MRHNA, CDR2 SNTAGT.

The CDR3 sequence: CAWSRGKSRGEKLFF. The CDR3 nucleotides read TGTGCCTGGAGCCGAGGAAAATCGAGGGGCGAAAAACTGTTTTTT. The gene calls are TRBV30 and TRBJ1-4, with D possibly matching TRBD1 (5 bases). Per germline, CDR1 GTSNPN and CDR2 SVGIG (reference sequence). The CDR3 length is 15 residues. Trimming took 3 bases from V and 8 from J, leaving 19 bases between them. The full variable domain, rest sourced from reference TRBV30 and TRBJ1-4, is SQTIHQWPATLVQPVGSPLSLECTVEGTSNPNLYWYRQAAGRGLQLLFYSVGIGQISSEVPQNLSASRPQDRQFILSSKKLLLSDSGFYLCAWSRGKSRGEKLFFGSGTQLSVL.